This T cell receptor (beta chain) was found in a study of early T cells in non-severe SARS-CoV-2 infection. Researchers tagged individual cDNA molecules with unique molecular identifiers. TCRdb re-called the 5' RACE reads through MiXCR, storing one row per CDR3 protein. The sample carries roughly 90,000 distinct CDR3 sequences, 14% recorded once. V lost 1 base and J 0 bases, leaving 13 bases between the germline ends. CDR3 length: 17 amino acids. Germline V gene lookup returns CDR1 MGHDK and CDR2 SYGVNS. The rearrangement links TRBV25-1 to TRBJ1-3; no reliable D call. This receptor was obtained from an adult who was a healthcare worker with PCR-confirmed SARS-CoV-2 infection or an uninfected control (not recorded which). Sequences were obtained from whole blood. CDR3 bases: TGTGCCAGCAGTGAATGGGCAGGCCAAAGCTCTGGAAACACCATATATTTT. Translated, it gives CASSEWAGQSSGNTIYF.